The present T cell receptor beta chain was sequenced within a study of control samples from healthy donors and cancer patients. V lost 2 bases to trimming and J lost 3 bases, with 11 bases between them. This CDR3 region has 15 residues. CDR1 and CDR2 from the germline V gene are KGHSH and LQKENI. The protocol was immunoSEQ multiplex PCR, while the TCRdb copy is restricted to in-frame clones and leaves out a portion. Altogether under 450,000 clones are present, around 90% being singletons, with the ten largest covering around 6.4%. This sequence originates from a man aged 40-50 years with head and neck cancer. This chain connects TRBV18 to TRBJ1-3, with D hard to call. Sequenced: PBMCs. DNA of the CDR3: TGTGCCAGCTCACCAGAGACTCCCAATGGAAACACCATATATTTT. This encodes CASSPETPNGNTIYF.